These T cell receptor beta chains were read from a single sample in a study of T cells in tuberculosis. Here immunoSEQ multiplex PCR was the method, and the copy in TCRdb shows in-frame clones only, minus some. The sample lists around 22,000 clones, around 95% occurring once. Sequenced material: PBMCs. The receptors derive from a donor between 5 and 29 years old with latent tuberculosis or without tuberculosis infection. The CDR3 runs from the conserved cysteine through the conserved F or W. A D gene is named only where the DNA matches it firmly. Clone sizes are given selectively: once, few, many, or a class where the clone is expanded.

d_call | j_call | clone_size | v_call | cdr3_nt | cdr3_aa
NA | TRBJ1-1 | NA | TRBV5-6 | TGTGCCAGCAGCCCCTTCATGCGGGTTTTGAACACTGAAGCTTTCTTT | CASSPFMRVLNTEAFF
NA | TRBJ2-1 | NA | TRBV27 | TGTGCCAGCAGTACCACAGGGCCTCTTTCGGATGAGCAGTTCTTC | CASSTTGPLSDEQFF
TRBD1 | TRBJ2-1 | NA | TRBV10-2 | TGCGCCAGCAGTGAGTTTACAGGGGGCGAGCAGTTCTTC | CASSEFTGGEQFF
TRBD2 | TRBJ2-3 | once | TRBV6-5 | TGTGCCAGCAGTTACGCGGCGGGGGTGGCAGATACGCAGTATTTT | CASSYAAGVADTQYF
TRBD1 | TRBJ1-5 | NA | TRBV4-2 | TGTGCCAGCAGCCAAGGAGCCGGGACAGCGAATCAGCCCCAGCATTTT | CASSQGAGTANQPQHF
TRBD1 | TRBJ2-7 | NA | TRBV6-5 | TGTGCCAGCAGTCCCCTTGACAGGGGCCACGAGCAGTACTTC | CASSPLDRGHEQYF
NA | TRBJ1-1 | once | TRBV18 | TGTGCCAGCTCACCAGAAAGTCTATCACAGGGTTGGAACACTGAAGCTTTCTTT | CASSPESLSQGWNTEAFF
TRBD1 | TRBJ1-5 | NA | TRBV2 | TGTGCCAGCAGTGCTCGACAGGGGCGTAATCAGCCCCAGCATTTT | CASSARQGRNQPQHF
NA | TRBJ1-1 | NA | TRBV5-4 | TGTGCCAGCCGTAGCAGGGGCATGAACACTGAAGCTTTCTTT | CASRSRGMNTEAFF
TRBD1 | TRBJ2-1 | NA | TRBV2 | TGTGCCAGCAGCACGGGACAGCTTGGTGAGCAGTTCTTC | CASSTGQLGEQFF
NA | TRBJ1-1 | NA | TRBV23-1 | TGCGCCAGCAGTCAATCTTGCCGGTCCACTGAAGCTTTCTTT | CASSQSCRSTEAFF
TRBD1 | TRBJ2-5 | NA | TRBV4-1 | TGCGCCAGCAGCCAAAGTGCCCTACAGGGGACAGGGGCCGAGGCGCGGACCCAGTACTTC | CASSQSALQGTGAEARTQYF
NA | TRBJ1-5 | NA | TRBV9 | TGTGCCAGCAGTTCAGGGAGGAGCAATCAGCCCCAGCATTTT | CASSSGRSNQPQHF
TRBD1 | TRBJ1-3 | NA | TRBV30 | TGTGCCTGGGAAATATACAGGGGCATGGGCTCTGGAAACACCATATATTTT | CAWEIYRGMGSGNTIYF
TRBD1 | TRBJ1-5 | NA | TRBV27 | TGTGCCAGCAGTTTTTTCGGGCCCCGGGACAGCGATCAGCCCCAGCATTTT | CASSFFGPRDSDQPQHF
NA | TRBJ1-5 | once | TRBV29-1 | TGCAGCGTTGAAGATGCCACTGATTTGGCCCAGCATTTT | CSVEDATDLAQHF
NA | TRBJ2-6 | once | TRBV23-1 | TGCGCCAGCAGTCCACGAAAGGAGGTTGGAGGGGCCAACGTCCTGACTTTC | CASSPRKEVGGANVLTF
NA | TRBJ2-2 | NA | TRBV11-3 | TGTGCCAGCAGCGTGACAGGAACCGGGGAGCTGTTTTTT | CASSVTGTGELFF
NA | TRBJ2-1 | NA | TRBV6-1 | TGTGCCAGCAGTGAAGGCGGGACTTTTAATGAGCAGTTCTTC | CASSEGGTFNEQFF
TRBD1 | TRBJ1-1 | NA | TRBV25-1 | TGTGCCAGCAGTGAGGCGACTCCCCCAGGGGGAAACACTGAAGCTTTCTTT | CASSEATPPGGNTEAFF
NA | TRBJ2-2 | NA | TRBV9 | TGTGCCAGCAGCGTCCGTGGGGCCTCAGGGAACACCGGGGAGCTGTTTTTT | CASSVRGASGNTGELFF
TRBD1 | TRBJ1-6 | NA | TRBV18 | TGTGCCAGCTCGCCCGACAGGGGGAACAGTGCACCCCTCCACTTT | CASSPDRGNSAPLHF
TRBD1 | TRBJ1-1 | NA | TRBV5-6 | TGTGCCAGCAGCTTACAGGGGCCGGGCACTGAAGCTTTCTTT | CASSLQGPGTEAFF
TRBD1 | TRBJ1-1 | once | TRBV23-1 | TGCGCCAGCAGTCAATTTGGGACAGGGACTGAAGCTTTCTTT | CASSQFGTGTEAFF
NA | TRBJ1-6 | NA | TRBV29-1 | TGCAGCGTTGCCACAGCGGGTTATTCACCCCTCCACTTT | CSVATAGYSPLHF
NA | TRBJ1-2 | once | TRBV4-1 | TGCGCCAGCAGCCAAGAGTTCAGGGGTACTAACTATGGCTACACCTTC | CASSQEFRGTNYGYTF
NA | TRBJ1-5 | NA | TRBV4-1 | TGCGCCAGCAGCCAAGCTGCGACAATTAATCAGCCCCAGCATTTT | CASSQAATINQPQHF
TRBD2 | TRBJ2-1 | once | TRBV10-1 | TGCGCCAGCTCGAGCGGGGGGCTGAGCGATGAGCAGTTCTTC | CASSSGGLSDEQFF
TRBD1 | TRBJ1-1 | NA | TRBV4-1 | TGCGCCAGCAGCCAAAGATCAGGGGGTACTGAAGCTTTCTTT | CASSQRSGGTEAFF
TRBD1 | TRBJ1-5 | NA | TRBV6-5 | TGTGCCAGCAGTTGGCGACAGGGAGGCAATCAGCCCCAGCATTTT | CASSWRQGGNQPQHF
NA | TRBJ2-7 | NA | TRBV5-4 | TGTGCCAGCAGCTTGGTCAGGGGCGGCTCCTACGAGCAGTACTTC | CASSLVRGGSYEQYF
NA | TRBJ1-5 | NA | TRBV5-1 | TGCGCCAGCAGCTTGACAGGTCGAAGCAATCAGCCCCAGCATTTT | CASSLTGRSNQPQHF
NA | TRBJ2-6 | once | TRBV15 | TGTGCCACCAACGAAGACGGAGCCTCTGGGGCCAACGTCCTGACTTTC | CATNEDGASGANVLTF
NA | TRBJ1-2 | NA | TRBV2 | TGTGCCAGCACAGGGGATGCGGGCTATGGCTACACCTTC | CASTGDAGYGYTF
TRBD1 | TRBJ1-2 | NA | TRBV6-1 | TGTGCCAAAGGGGACAGTTACTATGGCTACACCTTC | CAKGDSYYGYTF
NA | TRBJ1-6 | NA | TRBV19 | TGTGCCAGTACGGTGGTTGGGGCTAATTCACCCCTCCACTTT | CASTVVGANSPLHF
NA | TRBJ2-2 | NA | TRBV19 | TGTGCCAGTGGAGGATTTCGGATGACGAACACCGGGGAGCTGTTTTTT | CASGGFRMTNTGELFF
NA | TRBJ2-1 | NA | TRBV10-2 | TGCGCCAGCAGTCTAGGACTCGTTGAGCAGTTCTTC | CASSLGLVEQFF
TRBD1 | TRBJ1-3 | NA | TRBV30 | TGTGCCTGGGGACAGGGGGGAAACACCATATATTTT | CAWGQGGNTIYF
TRBD2 | TRBJ2-3 | NA | TRBV9 | TGTGCCAGCAGCGTAGTAGGACAACCCCTAGCGGGGAGGGGTACAGATACGCAGTATTTT | CASSVVGQPLAGRGTDTQYF
NA | TRBJ2-5 | NA | TRBV27 | TGTGCCACCCTAACTCGGGGGAGTCGGGGGCAAGAGACCCAGTACTTC | CATLTRGSRGQETQYF
NA | TRBJ1-4 | NA | TRBV11-2 | TGTGCCAGCAGCTTAGTTTTGGGCGTCGGTGAAAAACTGTTTTTT | CASSLVLGVGEKLFF
TRBD1 | TRBJ2-1 | NA | TRBV2 | TGTGCCAGCAGCGGGACAGGGTGGGACAATGAGCAGTTCTTC | CASSGTGWDNEQFF
NA | TRBJ1-1 | NA | TRBV5-1 | TGCGCCAGCAGCTTGGATCCCCTTGAAGCTTTCTTT | CASSLDPLEAFF
NA | TRBJ1-1 | NA | TRBV6-5 | TGTGCCAGTAAGGGGTTCCTGAACACTGAAGCTTTCTTT | CASKGFLNTEAFF
NA | TRBJ2-1 | NA | TRBV27 | TGTGCCAGCAGTCGGAGCAATGAGCAGTTCTTC | CASSRSNEQFF
TRBD1 | TRBJ2-1 | NA | TRBV4-2 | TGTGCCAGCAGCCAAGTATCCGGACAGGGGGCGGATGAGCAGTTCTTC | CASSQVSGQGADEQFF
NA | TRBJ1-5 | NA | TRBV7-9 | TGTGCCAGCAGCTTAGGGATCAACGGGGCCCAGCATTTT | CASSLGINGAQHF
TRBD1 | TRBJ1-2 | once | TRBV6-1 | TGTGCCAGCAGCACGACAGGGGGGAACTATGGCTACACCTTC | CASSTTGGNYGYTF
NA | TRBJ2-3 | NA | TRBV6-1 | TGTGCCAGCAGGAGACAGGCCAGCACAGATACGCAGTATTTT | CASRRQASTDTQYF
NA | TRBJ2-7 | NA | TRBV7-2 | TGTGCCAGCAGCTTCAGGGGGGACCTCTACGAGCAGTACTTC | CASSFRGDLYEQYF
TRBD1 | TRBJ1-1 | NA | TRBV9 | TGTGCCAGCAGTCCCGGGACAGCTAACACTGAAGCTTTCTTT | CASSPGTANTEAFF
NA | TRBJ1-1 | NA | TRBV6-1 | TGTGCCACCTCAAGAAACAGGGAAACTGAAGCTTTCTTT | CATSRNRETEAFF
NA | TRBJ1-2 | NA | TRBV14 | TGTGCCAGCAGCCAAGATGCGGGGGGCGTCTATGGCTACACCTTC | CASSQDAGGVYGYTF
NA | TRBJ2-5 | NA | TRBV5-1 | TGCGCCAGCAGCTTGGAAGGCGAGCGCGGTTGGTACTTC | CASSLEGERGWYF